A selection of T cell receptor beta chains follows, all from one sample in a study of T cell responses to AZD1222 COVID-19 vaccine. Measured with immunoSEQ multiplex PCR; TCRdb has only the in-frame clones, and not every one. This table has 250,000 to 300,000 clones, about 94% appearing once. Sequenced here: peripheral blood, sampled 28 days after the second AZD1222 dose. These receptors came from an adult who received the AZD1222 COVID-19 vaccine. Each CDR3 is given with its conserved first and last residue. D genes are given only for firm matches. Clone size, where shown, is once, few, many, or a class for clones that have expanded.

TRBV5-1	.	.	TRBJ1-1	CASSLAPEGSTEAFF	TGCGCCAGCAGCTTGGCCCCTGAGGGGAGCACTGAAGCTTTCTTT
TRBV20-1	few	TRBD1	TRBJ1-2	CSASEQGDYGYTF	TGCAGTGCTAGTGAACAGGGGGATTATGGCTACACCTTC
TRBV14	.	TRBD1	TRBJ1-4	CASSRTGTGDEKLFF	TGTGCCAGCAGCCGCACCGGGACAGGGGATGAAAAACTGTTTTTT
TRBV20-1	.	.	TRBJ2-1	CSASGYNEQFF	TGCAGTGCTTCAGGGTACAATGAGCAGTTCTTC
TRBV7-3	.	TRBD1	TRBJ1-6	CASSQGGQENSPLHF	TGTGCCAGCAGCCAGGGGGGACAGGAGAATTCACCCCTCCACTTT
TRBV15	.	TRBD1	TRBJ1-1	CATLQGYGTEAFF	TGTGCCACCCTACAGGGGTATGGCACTGAAGCTTTCTTT
TRBV5-1	.	TRBD1	TRBJ2-2	CASSPSDRDGELFF	TGCGCCAGCAGCCCCTCGGACAGGGACGGGGAGCTGTTTTTT
TRBV20-1	once	.	TRBJ1-2	CSASGGIGGYTF	TGCAGTGCTAGTGGAGGAATCGGTGGCTACACCTTC
TRBV2	few	TRBD1	TRBJ2-6	CASSEDRVDVLTF	TGTGCCAGCAGTGAGGACAGGGTCGACGTCCTGACTTTC
TRBV5-1	.	.	TRBJ2-7	CASRTSPLPDEQYF	TGCGCCAGCAGAACAAGCCCGCTTCCGGACGAGCAGTACTTC
TRBV11-2	once	TRBD2	TRBJ2-2	CASSPGLAGTGELFF	TGTGCCAGCAGCCCGGGACTAGCGGGAACCGGGGAGCTGTTTTTT
TRBV7-3	.	.	TRBJ1-6	CASSYSENSPLHF	TGTGCCAGCAGCTATTCAGAAAATTCACCCCTCCACTTT
TRBV27	.	.	TRBJ1-6	CASSLLSPRDGDSPLHF	TGTGCCAGCAGTTTATTGAGTCCCCGGGACGGGGATTCACCCCTCCACTTT
TRBV11-2	.	.	TRBJ2-7	CASSSHEPYEQYF	TGTGCCAGCAGCTCCCACGAACCCTACGAGCAGTACTTC